This T cell receptor beta chain was captured in a study of T-cell memory formation after mild COVID-19. About the research overall: The two donors had largely donor-specific TCR clusters. Overall study results and limits: CD4+ contracting clones lay mainly in CM and EM, CD8+ ones in EMRA. Contracting clones from day 15 to 85 showed balanced CD4/CD8; later expanders favored CD4+.

A word on this clonotype: The antigen remains undetermined.

The 5'RACE method, run with constant-segment primers, produced TCR alpha and TCR beta cDNA libraries (carrying sample barcodes and UMIs). TCRdb redid the calling of the 5' RACE reads with MiXCR, one entry per CDR3 protein. The profile shows about 540,000 distinct CDR3 sequences, about 20% of them singletons. This clonotype originated in an adult woman who had mild COVID-19 (a few samples of this study predate the infection). Cell type and time point are not known. Sequenced: PBMCs or a T cell subset sorted from them (not recorded which).

The CDR3 loop reads CSAPLSGALSYEQYF. CDR3 DNA sequence: TGCAGTGCTCCTCTTAGCGGGGCTCTCTCCTACGAGCAGTACTTC. The chain carries TRBV20-1 and TRBJ2-7, with 8 nucleotides matching TRBD2. CDR3 length: 15 residues. Unmatched junction bases numbered 9, after V lost 5 bases and J lost 0 bases. CDR1 is DFQATT and CDR2 is SNEGSKA in the germline V gene (reference sequence).